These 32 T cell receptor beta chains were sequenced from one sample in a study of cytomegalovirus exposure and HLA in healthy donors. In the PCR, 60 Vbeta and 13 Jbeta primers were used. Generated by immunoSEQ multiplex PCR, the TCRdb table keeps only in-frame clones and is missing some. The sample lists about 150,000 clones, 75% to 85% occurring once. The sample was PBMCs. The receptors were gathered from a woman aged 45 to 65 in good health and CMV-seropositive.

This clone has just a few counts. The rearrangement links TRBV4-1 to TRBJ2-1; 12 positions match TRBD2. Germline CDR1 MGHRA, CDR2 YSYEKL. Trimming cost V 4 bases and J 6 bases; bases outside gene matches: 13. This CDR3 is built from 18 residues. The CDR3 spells CASSREDVGLAGINEQFF. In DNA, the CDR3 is TGCGCCAGCAGCCGCGAAGATGTAGGACTAGCGGGGATCAATGAGCAGTTCTTC.

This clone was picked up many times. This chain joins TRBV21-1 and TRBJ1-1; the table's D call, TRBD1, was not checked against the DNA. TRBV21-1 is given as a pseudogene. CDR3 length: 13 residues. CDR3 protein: CASNRQMNTEAFF. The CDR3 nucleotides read TGTGCCAGCAACCGACAGATGAACACTGAAGCTTTCTTT.

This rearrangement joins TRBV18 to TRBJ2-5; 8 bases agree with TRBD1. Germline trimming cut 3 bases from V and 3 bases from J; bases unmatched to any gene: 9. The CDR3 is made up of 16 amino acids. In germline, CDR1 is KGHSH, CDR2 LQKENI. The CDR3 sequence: CASSPFAGGSEETQYF. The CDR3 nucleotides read TGTGCCAGCTCACCCTTCGCAGGGGGCTCTGAAGAGACCCAGTACTTC.

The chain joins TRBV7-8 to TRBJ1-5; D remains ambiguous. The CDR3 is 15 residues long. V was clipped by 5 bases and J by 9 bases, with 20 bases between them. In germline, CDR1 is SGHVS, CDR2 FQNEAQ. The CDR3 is CASSASPALRWPQHF. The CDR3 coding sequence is TGTGCCAGCAGCGCTAGCCCTGCTTTGCGATGGCCCCAGCATTTT.

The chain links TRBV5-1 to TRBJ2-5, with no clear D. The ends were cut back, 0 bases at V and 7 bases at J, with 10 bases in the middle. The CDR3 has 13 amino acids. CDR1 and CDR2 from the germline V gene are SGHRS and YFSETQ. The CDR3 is CASSLANAATQYF. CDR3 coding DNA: TGCGCCAGCAGCTTGGCCAACGCGGCGACCCAGTACTTC.

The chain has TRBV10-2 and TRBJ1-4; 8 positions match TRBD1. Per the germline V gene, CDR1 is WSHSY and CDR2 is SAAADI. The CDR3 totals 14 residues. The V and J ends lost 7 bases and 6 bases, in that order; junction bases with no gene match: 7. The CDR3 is CASNAGGGDEKLFF. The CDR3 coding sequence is TGCGCCAGCAACGCAGGGGGCGGGGATGAAAAACTGTTTTTT.

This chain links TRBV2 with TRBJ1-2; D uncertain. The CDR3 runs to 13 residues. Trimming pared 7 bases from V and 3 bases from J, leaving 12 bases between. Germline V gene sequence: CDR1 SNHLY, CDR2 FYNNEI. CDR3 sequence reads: CASKARAYYGYTF. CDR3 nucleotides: TGTGCCAGCAAGGCGAGGGCGTACTATGGCTACACCTTC.

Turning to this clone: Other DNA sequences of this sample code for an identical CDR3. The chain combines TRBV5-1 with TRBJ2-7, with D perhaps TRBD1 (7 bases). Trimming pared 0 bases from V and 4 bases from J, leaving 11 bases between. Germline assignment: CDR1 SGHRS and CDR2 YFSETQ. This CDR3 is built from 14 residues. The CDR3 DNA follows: TGCGCCAGCAGCTTGGACAGGGGAGGATACGAGCAGTACTTC. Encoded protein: CASSLDRGGYEQYF.

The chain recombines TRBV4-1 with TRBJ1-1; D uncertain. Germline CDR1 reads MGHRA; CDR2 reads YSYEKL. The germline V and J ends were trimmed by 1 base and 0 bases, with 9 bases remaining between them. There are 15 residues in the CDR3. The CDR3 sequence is CASSQGWLLNTEAFF. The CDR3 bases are TGCGCCAGCAGCCAAGGATGGCTCCTGAACACTGAAGCTTTCTTT.

In DNA form, the CDR3 reads TGCGCCAGCAGCATCGGACAGGGCGGAGAGACCCAGTACTTC. Amino acids: CASSIGQGGETQYF. The V gene is TRBV5-1, the J gene TRBJ2-5, with TRBD1 matching 8 bases. Per germline, CDR1 SGHRS and CDR2 YFSETQ. This CDR3 spans 14 amino acids. The V gene end was trimmed by 4 bases and the J gene end by 4 bases; junction bases not matched to a gene: 6.

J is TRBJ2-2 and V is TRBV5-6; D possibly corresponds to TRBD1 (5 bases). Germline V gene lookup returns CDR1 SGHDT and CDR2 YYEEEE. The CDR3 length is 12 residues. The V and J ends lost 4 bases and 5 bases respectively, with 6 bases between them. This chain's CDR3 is CASSRGTGELFF. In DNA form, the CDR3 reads TGTGCCAGCAGCAGGGGTACCGGGGAGCTGTTTTTT.

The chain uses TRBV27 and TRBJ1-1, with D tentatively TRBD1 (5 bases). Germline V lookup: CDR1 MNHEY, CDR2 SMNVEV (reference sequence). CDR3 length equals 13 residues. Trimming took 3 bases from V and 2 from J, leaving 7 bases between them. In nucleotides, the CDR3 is TGTGCCAGCAGTTTCACAGGAAACACTGAAGCTTTCTTT. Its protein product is CASSFTGNTEAFF.

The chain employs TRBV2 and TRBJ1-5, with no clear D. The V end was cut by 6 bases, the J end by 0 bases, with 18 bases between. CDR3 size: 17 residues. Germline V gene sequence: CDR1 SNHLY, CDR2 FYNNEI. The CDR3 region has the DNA TGTGCCAGCAGACCCGACACGGTGTTAAATAGCAATCAGCCCCAGCATTTT. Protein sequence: CASRPDTVLNSNQPQHF.

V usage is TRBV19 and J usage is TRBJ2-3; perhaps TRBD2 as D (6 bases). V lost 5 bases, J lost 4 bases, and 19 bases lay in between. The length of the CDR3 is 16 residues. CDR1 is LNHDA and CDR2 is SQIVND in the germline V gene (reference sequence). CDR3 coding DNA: TGTGCCAGTAGTGTCGTTGGGACTTGGGAGGCAGATACGCAGTATTTT. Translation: CASSVVGTWEADTQYF.

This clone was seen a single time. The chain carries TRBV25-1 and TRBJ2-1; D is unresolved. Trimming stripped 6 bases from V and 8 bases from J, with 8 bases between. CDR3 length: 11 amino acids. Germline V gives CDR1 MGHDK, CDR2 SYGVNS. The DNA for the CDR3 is TGTGCCAGCAGAACATTGTATGAGCAGTTCTTC. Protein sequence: CASRTLYEQFF.

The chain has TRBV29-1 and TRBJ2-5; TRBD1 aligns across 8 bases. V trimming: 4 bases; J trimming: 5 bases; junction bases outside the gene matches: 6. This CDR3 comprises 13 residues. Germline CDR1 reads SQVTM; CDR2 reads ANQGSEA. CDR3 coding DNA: TGCAGCGTTGGGACAGGGATTGTGGAGACCCAGTACTTC. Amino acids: CSVGTGIVETQYF.

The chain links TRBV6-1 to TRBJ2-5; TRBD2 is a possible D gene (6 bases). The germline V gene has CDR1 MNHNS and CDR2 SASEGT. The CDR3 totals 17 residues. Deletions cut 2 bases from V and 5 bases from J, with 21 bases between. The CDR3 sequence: CASSEWRGRMEGETQYF. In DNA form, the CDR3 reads TGTGCCAGCAGTGAATGGAGGGGCCGCATGGAGGGGGAGACCCAGTACTTC.

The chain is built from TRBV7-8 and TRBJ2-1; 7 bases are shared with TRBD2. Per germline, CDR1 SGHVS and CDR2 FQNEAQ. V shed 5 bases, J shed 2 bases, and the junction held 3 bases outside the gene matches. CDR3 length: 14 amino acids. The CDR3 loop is CASSPGGTYNEQFF. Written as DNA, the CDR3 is TGTGCCAGCAGCCCGGGGGGTACCTACAATGAGCAGTTCTTC.

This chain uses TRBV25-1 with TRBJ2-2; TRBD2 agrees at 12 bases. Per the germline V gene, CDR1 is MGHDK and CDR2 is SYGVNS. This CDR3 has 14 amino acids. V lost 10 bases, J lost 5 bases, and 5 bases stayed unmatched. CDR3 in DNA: TGTGCCACTAGCGGGGGGGTAAAAACCGGGGAGCTGTTTTTT. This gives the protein CATSGGVKTGELFF.

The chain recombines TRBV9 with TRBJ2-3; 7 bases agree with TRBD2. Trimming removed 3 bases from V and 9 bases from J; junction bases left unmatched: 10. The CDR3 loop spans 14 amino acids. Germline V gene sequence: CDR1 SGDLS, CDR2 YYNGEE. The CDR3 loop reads CASSAGTTQNTQYF. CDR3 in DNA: TGTGCCAGCAGCGCCGGGACTACCCAGAACACGCAGTATTTT. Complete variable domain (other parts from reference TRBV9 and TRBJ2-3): DSGVTQTPKHLITATGQRVTLRCSPRSGDLSVYWYQQSLDQGLQFLIQYYNGEERAKGNILERFSAQQFPDLHSELNLSSLELGDSALYFCASSAGTTQNTQYFGPGTRLTVL.

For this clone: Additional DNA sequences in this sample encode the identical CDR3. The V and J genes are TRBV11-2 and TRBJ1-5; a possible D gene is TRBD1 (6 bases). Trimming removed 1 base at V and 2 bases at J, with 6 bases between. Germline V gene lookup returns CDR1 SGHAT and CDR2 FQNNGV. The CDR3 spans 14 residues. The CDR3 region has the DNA TGTGCCAGCAGCTTAGGGACAGGCAATCAGCCCCAGCATTTT. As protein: CASSLGTGNQPQHF.

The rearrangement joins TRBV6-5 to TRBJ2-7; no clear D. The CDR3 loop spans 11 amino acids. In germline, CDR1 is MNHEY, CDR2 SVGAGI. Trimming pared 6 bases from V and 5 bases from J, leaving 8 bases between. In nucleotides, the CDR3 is TGTGCCAGCAGCCCAGGCGACGAGCAGTACTTC. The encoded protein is CASSPGDEQYF.

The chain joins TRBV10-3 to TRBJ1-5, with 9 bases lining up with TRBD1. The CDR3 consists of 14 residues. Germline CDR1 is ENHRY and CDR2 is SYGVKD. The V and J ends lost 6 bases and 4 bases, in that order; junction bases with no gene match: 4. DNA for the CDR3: TGTGCCATCAGATCAGACAGGGGGAATCAGCCCCAGCATTTT. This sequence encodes CAIRSDRGNQPQHF.

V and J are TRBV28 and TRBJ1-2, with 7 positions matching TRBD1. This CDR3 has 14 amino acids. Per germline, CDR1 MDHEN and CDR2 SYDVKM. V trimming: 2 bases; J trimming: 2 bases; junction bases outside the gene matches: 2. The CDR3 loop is CASSLPGQNYGYTF. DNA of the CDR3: TGTGCCAGCAGTTTACCGGGACAGAACTATGGCTACACCTTC.

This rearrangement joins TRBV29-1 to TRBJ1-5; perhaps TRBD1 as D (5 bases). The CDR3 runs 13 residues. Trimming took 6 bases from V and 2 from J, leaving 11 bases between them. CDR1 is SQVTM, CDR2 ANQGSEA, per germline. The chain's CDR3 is CSVQGGGNQPQHF. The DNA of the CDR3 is TGCAGCGTCCAGGGAGGTGGCAATCAGCCCCAGCATTTT.

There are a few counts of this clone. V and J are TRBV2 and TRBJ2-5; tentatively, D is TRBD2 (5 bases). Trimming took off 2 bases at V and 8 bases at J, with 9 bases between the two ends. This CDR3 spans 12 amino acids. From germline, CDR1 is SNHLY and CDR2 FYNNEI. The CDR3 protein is CASSEREFTQYF. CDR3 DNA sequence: TGTGCCAGCAGTGAAAGGGAGTTTACCCAGTACTTC. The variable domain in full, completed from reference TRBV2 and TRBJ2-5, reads EPEVTQTPSHQVTQMGQEVILRCVPISNHLYFYWYRQILGQKVEFLVSFYNNEISEKSEIFDDQFSVERPDGSNFTLKIRSTKLEDSAMYFCASSEREFTQYFGPGTRLLVL.

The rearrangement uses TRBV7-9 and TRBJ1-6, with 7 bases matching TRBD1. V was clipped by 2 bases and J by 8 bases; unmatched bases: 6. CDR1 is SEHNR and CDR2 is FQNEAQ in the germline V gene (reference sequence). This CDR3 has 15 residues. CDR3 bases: TGTGCCAGCAGCTTAAGGGGGCGCAACGATTCACCCCTCCACTTT. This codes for CASSLRGRNDSPLHF.

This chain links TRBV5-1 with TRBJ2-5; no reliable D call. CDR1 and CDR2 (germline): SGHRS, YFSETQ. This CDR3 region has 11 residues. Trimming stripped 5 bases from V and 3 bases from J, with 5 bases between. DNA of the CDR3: TGCGCCAGCAGAACGGAAGAGACCCAGTACTTC. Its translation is CASRTEETQYF.

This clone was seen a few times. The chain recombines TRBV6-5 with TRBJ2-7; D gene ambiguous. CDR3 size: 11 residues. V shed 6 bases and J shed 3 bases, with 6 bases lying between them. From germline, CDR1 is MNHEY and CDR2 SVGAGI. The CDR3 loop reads CASSELYEQYF. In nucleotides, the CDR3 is TGTGCCAGCAGCGAGCTCTACGAGCAGTACTTC.

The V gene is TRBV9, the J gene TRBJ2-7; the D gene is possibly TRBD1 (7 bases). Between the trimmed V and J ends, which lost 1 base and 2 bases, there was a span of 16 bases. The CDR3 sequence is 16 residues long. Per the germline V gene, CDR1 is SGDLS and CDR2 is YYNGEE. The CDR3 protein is CASSVLMTGRTYEQYF. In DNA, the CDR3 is TGTGCCAGCAGCGTACTCATGACAGGGAGGACCTACGAGCAGTACTTC.

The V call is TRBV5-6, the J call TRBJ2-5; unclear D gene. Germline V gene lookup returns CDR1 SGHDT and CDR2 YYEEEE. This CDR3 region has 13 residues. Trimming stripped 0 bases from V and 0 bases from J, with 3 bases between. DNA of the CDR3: TGTGCCAGCAGCTTGGGAGACCAAGAGACCCAGTACTTC. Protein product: CASSLGDQETQYF. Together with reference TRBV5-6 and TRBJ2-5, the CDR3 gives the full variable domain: DAGVTQSPTHLIKTRGQQVTLRCSPKSGHDTVSWYQQALGQGPQFIFQYYEEEERQRGNFPDRFSGHQFPNYSSELNVNALLLGDSALYLCASSLGDQETQYFGPGTRLLVL.

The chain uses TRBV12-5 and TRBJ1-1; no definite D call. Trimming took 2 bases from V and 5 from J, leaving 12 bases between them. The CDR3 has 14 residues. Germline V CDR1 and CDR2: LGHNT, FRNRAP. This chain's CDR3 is CASGLFGGGTEAFF. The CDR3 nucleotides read TGTGCTAGTGGTTTGTTCGGTGGAGGAACTGAAGCTTTCTTT.